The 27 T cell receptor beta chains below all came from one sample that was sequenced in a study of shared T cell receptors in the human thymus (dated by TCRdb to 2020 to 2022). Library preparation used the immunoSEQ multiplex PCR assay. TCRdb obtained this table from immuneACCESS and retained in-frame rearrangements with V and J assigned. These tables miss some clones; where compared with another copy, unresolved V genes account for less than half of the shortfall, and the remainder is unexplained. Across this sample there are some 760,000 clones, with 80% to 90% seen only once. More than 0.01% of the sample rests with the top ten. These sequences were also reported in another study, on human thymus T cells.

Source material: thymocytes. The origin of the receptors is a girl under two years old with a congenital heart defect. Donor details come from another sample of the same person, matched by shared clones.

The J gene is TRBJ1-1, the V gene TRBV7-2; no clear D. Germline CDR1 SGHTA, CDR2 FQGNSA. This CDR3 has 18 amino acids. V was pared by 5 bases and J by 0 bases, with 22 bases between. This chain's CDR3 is CASSLVNSCKPLNTEAFF. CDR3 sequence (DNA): TGTGCCAGCAGCCTAGTTAACTCATGTAAGCCCCTGAACACTGAAGCTTTCTTT.

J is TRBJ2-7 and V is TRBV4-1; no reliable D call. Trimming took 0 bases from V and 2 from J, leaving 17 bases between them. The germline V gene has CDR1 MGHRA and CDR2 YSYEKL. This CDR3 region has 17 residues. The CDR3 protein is CASSQDALPSDTYEQYF. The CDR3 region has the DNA TGCGCCAGCAGCCAAGATGCCCTACCTAGTGATACCTACGAGCAGTACTTC.

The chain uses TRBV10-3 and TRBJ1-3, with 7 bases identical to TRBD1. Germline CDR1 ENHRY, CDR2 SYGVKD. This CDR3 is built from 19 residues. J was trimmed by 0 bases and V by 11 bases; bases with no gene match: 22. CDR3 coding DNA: TGTGCCGTGAAAGGGGGAAATGGGGACAGATGGGCCTCTGGAAACACCATATATTTT. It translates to CAVKGGNGDRWASGNTIYF.

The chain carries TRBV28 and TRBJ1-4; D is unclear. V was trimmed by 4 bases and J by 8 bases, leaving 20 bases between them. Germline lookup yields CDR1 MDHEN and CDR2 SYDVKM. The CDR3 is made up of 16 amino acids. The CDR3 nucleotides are TGTGCCAGCAGTTCCCCGGACCCCCGCGAGGGCGAAAAACTGTTTTTT. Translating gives CASSSPDPREGEKLFF.

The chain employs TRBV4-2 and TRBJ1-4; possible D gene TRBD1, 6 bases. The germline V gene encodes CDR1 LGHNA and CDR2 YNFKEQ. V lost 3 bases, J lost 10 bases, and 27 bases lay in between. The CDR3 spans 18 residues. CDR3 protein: CASSQQLSRDTLVGKLFF. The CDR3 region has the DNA TGTGCCAGCAGCCAGCAACTTTCCCGGGACACCTTAGTCGGAAAACTGTTTTTT.

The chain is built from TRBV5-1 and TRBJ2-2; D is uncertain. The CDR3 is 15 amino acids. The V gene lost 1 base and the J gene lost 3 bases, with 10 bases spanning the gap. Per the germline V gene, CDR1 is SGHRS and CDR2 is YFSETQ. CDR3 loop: CASSLSSRYTGELFF. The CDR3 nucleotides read TGCGCCAGCAGCTTGAGTTCTCGGTACACCGGGGAGCTGTTTTTT.

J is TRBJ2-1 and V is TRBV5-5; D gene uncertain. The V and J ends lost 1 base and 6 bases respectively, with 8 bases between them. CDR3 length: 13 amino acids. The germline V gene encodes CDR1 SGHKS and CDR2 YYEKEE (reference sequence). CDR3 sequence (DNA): TGTGCCAGCAGCTTGCGGTCCCCCAATGAGCAGTTCTTC. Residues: CASSLRSPNEQFF.

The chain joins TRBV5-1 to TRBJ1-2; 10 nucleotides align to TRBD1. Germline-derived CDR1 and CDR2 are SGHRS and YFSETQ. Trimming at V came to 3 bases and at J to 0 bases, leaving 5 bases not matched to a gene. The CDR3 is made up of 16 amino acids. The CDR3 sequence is CASSSGTGEANYGYTF. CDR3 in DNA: TGCGCCAGCAGCTCCGGGACAGGGGAGGCTAACTATGGCTACACCTTC.

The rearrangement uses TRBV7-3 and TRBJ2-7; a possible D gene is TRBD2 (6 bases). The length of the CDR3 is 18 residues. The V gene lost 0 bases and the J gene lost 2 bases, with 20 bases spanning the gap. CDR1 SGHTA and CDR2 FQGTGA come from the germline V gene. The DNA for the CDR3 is TGTGCCAGCAGCTTAACGGGAGGACGGACTCAAACAACCTACGAGCAGTACTTC. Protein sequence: CASSLTGGRTQTTYEQYF. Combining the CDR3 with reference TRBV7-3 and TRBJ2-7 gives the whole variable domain GAGVSQTPSNKVTEKGKYVELRCDPISGHTALYWYRQSLGQGPEFLIYFQGTGAADDSGLPNDRFFAVRPEGSVSTLKIQRTERGDSAVYLCASSLTGGRTQTTYEQYFGPGTRLTVT.

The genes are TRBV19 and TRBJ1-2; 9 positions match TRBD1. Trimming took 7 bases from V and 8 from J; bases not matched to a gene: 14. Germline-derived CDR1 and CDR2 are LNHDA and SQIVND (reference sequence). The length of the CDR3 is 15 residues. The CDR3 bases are TGTGCCAGTATCCCCAGGGGACAGGGACGCCCCGGCTACACCTTC. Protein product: CASIPRGQGRPGYTF.

The CDR3 nucleotides are TGTGCCAGCAGTACCCCGGGACTCTATGGCTACACCTTC. It codes for CASSTPGLYGYTF. The V call is TRBV6-1, the J call TRBJ1-2, with a possible D match to TRBD1 (5 bases). This CDR3 is 13 amino acids long. Germline lookup yields CDR1 MNHNS and CDR2 SASEGT. Between the trimmed V and J ends, which lost 5 bases and 4 bases, there was a span of 11 bases.

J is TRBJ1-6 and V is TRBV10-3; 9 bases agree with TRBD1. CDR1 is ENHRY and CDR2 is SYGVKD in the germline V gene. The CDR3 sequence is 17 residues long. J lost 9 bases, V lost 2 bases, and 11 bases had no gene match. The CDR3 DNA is TGTGCCATCAGTGAGAATTGGGACAGGGAAGAGGGTTCACCCCTCCACTTT. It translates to CAISENWDREEGSPLHF.

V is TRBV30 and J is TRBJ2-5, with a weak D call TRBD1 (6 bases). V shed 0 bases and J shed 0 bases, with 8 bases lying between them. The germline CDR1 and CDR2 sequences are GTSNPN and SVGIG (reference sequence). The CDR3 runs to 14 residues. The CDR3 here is CAWSVRDNQETQYF. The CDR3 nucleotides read TGTGCCTGGAGTGTGAGGGACAACCAAGAGACCCAGTACTTC.

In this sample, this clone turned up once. The DNA of the CDR3 is TGCGCCAGCAGCCAAGATTTTGGTCCTAGCGGGAACACCGGGGAGCTGTTTTTT. Its translation: CASSQDFGPSGNTGELFF. The chain links TRBV4-1 to TRBJ2-2, with TRBD2 matching 7 bases. J lost 1 base, V lost 0 bases, and 8 bases had no gene match. CDR1 and CDR2 from the germline V gene are MGHRA and YSYEKL. The CDR3 is made up of 18 amino acids.

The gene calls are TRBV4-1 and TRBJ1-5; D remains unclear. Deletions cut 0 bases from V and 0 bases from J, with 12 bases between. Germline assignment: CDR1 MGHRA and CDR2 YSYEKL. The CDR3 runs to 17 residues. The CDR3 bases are TGCGCCAGCAGCCAAGATCTTAGAGGGTATAGCAATCAGCCCCAGCATTTT. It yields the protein CASSQDLRGYSNQPQHF.

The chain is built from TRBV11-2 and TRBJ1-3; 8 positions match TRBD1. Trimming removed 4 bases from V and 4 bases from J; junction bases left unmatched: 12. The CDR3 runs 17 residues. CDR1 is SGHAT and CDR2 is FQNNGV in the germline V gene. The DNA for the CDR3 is TGTGCCAGCAGCTCCCAACCGAGGACAGGGTCAGGAAACACCATATATTTT. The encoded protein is CASSSQPRTGSGNTIYF.

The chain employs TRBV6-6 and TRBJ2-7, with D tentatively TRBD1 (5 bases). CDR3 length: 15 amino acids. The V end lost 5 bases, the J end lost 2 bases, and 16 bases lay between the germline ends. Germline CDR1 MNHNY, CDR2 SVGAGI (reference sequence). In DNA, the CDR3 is TGTGCCAGCAGTCCCCCGCGACAGTCACCCTACGAGCAGTACTTC. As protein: CASSPPRQSPYEQYF.

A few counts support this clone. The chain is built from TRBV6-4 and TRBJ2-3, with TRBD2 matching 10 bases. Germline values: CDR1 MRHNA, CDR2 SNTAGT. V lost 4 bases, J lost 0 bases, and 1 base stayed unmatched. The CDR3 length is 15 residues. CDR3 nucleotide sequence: TGTGCCAGCAGTGTGACTAGCGGGAGCACAGATACGCAGTATTTT. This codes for CASSVTSGSTDTQYF.

DNA of the CDR3: TGTGCCAGCAGCTTTCCGGGCCCGAGCGGTAAGATGAACACTGAAGCTTTCTTT. Translating gives CASSFPGPSGKMNTEAFF. The J gene is TRBJ1-1, the V gene TRBV5-8; D gene ambiguous. There are 18 residues in the CDR3. The V end lost 2 bases, the J end lost 0 bases, and 20 bases lay between the germline ends. Germline V CDR1 and CDR2: SGHTS, YDEGEE. Variable domain in full (rest from reference TRBV5-8 and TRBJ1-1): EAGVTQSPTHLIKTRGQQATLRCSPISGHTSVYWYQQALGLGLQFLLWYDEGEERNRGNFPPRFSGRQFPNYSSELNVNALELEDSALYLCASSFPGPSGKMNTEAFFGQGTRLTVV.

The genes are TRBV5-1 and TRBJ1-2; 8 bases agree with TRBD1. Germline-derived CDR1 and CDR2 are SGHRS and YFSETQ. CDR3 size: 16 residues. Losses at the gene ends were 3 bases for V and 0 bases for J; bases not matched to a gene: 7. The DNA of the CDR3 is TGCGCCAGCAGCTACCGCATGGGACAGGCTAACTATGGCTACACCTTC. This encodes CASSYRMGQANYGYTF.

For the CDR3, the DNA is TGTGCCAGCAGTTACAGGTTGGGACAGGGGGCTAACGAGCAGTACTTC. Translated, it gives CASSYRLGQGANEQYF. This chain uses TRBV6-5 with TRBJ2-7; TRBD1 agrees at 12 bases. The trim removed 2 bases at V and 5 bases at J, leaving 7 bases unmatched. Germline-derived CDR1 and CDR2 are MNHEY and SVGAGI. There are 16 residues in the CDR3.

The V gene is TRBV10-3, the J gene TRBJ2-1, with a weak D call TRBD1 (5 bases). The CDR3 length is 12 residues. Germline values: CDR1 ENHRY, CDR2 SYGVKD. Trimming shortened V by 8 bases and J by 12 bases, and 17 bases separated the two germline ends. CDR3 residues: CAIAPINQGQFF. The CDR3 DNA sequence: TGTGCCATCGCCCCAATCAACCAGGGGCAGTTCTTC.

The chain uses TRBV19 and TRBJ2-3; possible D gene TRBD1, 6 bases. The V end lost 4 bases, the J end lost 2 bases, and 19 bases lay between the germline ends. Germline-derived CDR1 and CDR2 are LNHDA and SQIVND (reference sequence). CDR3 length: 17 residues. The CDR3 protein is CASSTPQYREPTDTQYF. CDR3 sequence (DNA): TGTGCCAGTAGTACGCCCCAATACAGGGAACCCACAGATACGCAGTATTTT.

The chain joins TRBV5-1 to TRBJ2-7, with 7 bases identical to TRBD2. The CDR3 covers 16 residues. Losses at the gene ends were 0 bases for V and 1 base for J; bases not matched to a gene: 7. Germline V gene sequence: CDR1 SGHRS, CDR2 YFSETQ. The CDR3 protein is CASSLVNGGSSYEQYF. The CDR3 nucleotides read TGCGCCAGCAGCTTGGTGAACGGGGGGTCTTCCTACGAGCAGTACTTC.

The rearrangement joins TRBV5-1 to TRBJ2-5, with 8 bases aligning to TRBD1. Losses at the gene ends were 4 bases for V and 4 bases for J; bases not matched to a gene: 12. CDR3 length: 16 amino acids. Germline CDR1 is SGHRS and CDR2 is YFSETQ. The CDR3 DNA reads TGCGCCAGCAGCGTCGACAGGGGTCGTGGAGTAGAGACCCAGTACTTC. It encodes CASSVDRGRGVETQYF.

The CDR3 DNA is TGCAGTGCTAGTGGATGGAGCGAAGCTTTCTTT. Residues: CSASGWSEAFF. The chain has TRBV20-1 and TRBJ1-1; no clear D. Germline CDR1 DFQATT, CDR2 SNEGSKA (reference sequence). Between the trimmed V and J ends, which lost 3 bases and 8 bases, there was a span of 10 bases. This CDR3 region has 11 residues.

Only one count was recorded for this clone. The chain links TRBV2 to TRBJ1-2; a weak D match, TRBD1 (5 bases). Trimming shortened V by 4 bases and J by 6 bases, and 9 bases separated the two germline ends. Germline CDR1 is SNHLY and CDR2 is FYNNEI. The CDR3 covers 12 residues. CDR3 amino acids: CASSVGGHGYTF. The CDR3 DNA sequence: TGTGCCAGCAGTGTGGGGGGACATGGCTACACCTTC.